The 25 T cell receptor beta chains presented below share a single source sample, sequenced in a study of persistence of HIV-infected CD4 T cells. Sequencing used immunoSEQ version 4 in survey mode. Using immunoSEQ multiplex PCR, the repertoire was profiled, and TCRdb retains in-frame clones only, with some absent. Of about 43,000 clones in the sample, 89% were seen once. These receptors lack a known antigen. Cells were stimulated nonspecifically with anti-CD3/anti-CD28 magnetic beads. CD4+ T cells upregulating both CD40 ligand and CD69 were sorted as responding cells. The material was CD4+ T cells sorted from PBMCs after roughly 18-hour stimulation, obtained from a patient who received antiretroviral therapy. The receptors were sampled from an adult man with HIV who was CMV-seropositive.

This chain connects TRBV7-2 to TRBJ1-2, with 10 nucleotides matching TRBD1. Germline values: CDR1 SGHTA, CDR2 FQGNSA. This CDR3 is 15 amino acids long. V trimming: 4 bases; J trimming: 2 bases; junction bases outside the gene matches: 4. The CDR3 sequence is CASSSRTGGNYGYTF. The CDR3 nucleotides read TGTGCCAGCAGCTCGCGGACAGGGGGGAACTATGGCTACACCTTC.

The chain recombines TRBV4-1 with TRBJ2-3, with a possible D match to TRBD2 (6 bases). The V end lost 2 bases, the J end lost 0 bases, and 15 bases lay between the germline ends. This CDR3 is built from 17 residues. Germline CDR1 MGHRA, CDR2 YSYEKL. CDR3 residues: CASSQSQAGPSTDTQYF. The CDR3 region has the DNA TGCGCCAGCAGCCAAAGCCAGGCGGGGCCTAGCACAGATACGCAGTATTTT.

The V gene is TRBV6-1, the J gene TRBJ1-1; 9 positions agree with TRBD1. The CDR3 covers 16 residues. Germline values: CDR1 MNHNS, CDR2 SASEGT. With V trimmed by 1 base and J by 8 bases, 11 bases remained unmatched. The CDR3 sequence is CASSEEGTGNGGEAFF. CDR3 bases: TGTGCCAGCAGTGAAGAAGGGACAGGGAACGGCGGAGAAGCTTTCTTT.

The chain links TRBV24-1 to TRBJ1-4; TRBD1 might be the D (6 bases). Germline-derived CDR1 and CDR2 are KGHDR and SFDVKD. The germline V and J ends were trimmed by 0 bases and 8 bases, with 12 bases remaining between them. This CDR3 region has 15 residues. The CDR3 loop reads CATSDLPQGTEKLFF. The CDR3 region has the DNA TGTGCCACCAGTGATTTGCCCCAGGGGACAGAAAAACTGTTTTTT.

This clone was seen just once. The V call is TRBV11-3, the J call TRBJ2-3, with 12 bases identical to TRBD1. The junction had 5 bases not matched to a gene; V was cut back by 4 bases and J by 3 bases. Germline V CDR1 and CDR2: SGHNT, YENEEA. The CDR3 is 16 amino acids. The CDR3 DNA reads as TGTGCCAGCAGCTCTGGGACAGGGGGCAAAACAGATACGCAGTATTTT. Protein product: CASSSGTGGKTDTQYF. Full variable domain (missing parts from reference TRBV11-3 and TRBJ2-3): EAGVVQSPRYKIIEKKQPVAFWCNPISGHNTLYWYLQNLGQGPELLIRYENEEAVDDSQLPKDRFSAERLKGVDSTLKIQPAELGDSAVYLCASSSGTGGKTDTQYFGPGTRLTVL.

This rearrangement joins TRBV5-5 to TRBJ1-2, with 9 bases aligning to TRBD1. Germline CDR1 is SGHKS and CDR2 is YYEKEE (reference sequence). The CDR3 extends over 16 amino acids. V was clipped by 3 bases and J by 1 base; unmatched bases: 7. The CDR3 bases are TGTGCCAGCAGCTCGGACAGGGGTAACTTTAACTATGGCTACACCTTC. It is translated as CASSSDRGNFNYGYTF.

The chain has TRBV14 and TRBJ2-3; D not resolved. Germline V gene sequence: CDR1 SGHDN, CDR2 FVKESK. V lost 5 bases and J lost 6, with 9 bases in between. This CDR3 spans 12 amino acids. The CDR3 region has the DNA TGTGCCAGCAGCGTCTTTGGGGATACGCAGTATTTT. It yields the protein CASSVFGDTQYF.

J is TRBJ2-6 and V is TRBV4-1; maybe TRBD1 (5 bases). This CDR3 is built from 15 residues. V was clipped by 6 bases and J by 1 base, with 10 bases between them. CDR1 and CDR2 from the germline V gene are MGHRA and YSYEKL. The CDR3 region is CASRPQGSGANVLTF. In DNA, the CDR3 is TGCGCCAGCAGGCCTCAGGGTTCTGGGGCCAACGTCCTGACTTTC.

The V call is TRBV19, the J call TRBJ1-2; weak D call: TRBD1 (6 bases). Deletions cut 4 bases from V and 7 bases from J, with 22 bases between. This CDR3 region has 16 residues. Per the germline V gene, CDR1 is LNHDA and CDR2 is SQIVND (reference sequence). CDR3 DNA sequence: TGTGCCAGTAGTACAAACGCCAGGGGCCGGAATTTTGGCTACACCTTC. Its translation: CASSTNARGRNFGYTF.

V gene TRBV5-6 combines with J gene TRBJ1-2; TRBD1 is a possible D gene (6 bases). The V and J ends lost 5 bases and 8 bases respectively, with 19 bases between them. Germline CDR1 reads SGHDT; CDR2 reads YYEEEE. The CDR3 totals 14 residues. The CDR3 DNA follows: TGTGCCAGCAGGACCACCGGGGGGCAAGGCGGCTACACCTTC. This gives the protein CASRTTGGQGGYTF.

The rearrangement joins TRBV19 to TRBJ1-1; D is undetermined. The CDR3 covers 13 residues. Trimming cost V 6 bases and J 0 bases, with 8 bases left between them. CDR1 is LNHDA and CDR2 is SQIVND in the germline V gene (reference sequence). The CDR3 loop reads CASRNQMNTEAFF. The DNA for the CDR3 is TGTGCCAGTAGGAATCAGATGAACACTGAAGCTTTCTTT.

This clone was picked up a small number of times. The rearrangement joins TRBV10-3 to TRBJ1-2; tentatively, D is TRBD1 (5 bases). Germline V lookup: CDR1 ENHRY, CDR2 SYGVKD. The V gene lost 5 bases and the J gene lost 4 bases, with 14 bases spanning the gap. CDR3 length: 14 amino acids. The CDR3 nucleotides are TGTGCCATCAGTATACAGGTCAGGACCTATGGCTACACCTTC. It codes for CAISIQVRTYGYTF.

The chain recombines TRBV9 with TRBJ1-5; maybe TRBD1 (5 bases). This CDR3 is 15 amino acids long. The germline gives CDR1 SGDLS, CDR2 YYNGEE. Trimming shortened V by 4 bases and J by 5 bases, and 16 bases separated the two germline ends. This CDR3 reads CASSPNEGLYQPQHF. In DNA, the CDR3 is TGTGCCAGCAGCCCGAACGAGGGACTTTATCAGCCCCAGCATTTT.

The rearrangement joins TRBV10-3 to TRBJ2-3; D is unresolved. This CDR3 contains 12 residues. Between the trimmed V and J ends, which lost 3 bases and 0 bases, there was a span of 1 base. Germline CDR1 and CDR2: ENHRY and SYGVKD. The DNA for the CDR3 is TGTGCCATCAGTGATAGCACAGATACGCAGTATTTT. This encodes CAISDSTDTQYF.

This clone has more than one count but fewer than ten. The CDR3 sequence is CASMSGIRYEQYF. The CDR3 bases are TGTGCCAGCATGTCAGGTATCCGGTACGAGCAGTACTTC. This chain uses TRBV6-5 with TRBJ2-7; D unresolved. Trimming took 7 bases from V and 4 from J, leaving 14 bases between them. This CDR3 comprises 13 residues. From germline, CDR1 is MNHEY and CDR2 SVGAGI.

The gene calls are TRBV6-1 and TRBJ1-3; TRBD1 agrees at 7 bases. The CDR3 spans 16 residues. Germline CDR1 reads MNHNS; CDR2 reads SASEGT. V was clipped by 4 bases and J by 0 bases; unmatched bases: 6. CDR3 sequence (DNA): TGTGCCAGCAGTGTCATGGGACAGTCCTCTGGAAACACCATATATTTT. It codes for CASSVMGQSSGNTIYF.

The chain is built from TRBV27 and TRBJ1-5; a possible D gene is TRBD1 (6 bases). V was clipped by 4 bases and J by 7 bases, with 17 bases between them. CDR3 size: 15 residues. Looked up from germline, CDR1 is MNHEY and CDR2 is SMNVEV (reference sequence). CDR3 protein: CASSSPGGGGQPQHF. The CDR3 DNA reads TGTGCCAGCAGTTCCCCTGGGGGAGGGGGACAGCCCCAGCATTTT.

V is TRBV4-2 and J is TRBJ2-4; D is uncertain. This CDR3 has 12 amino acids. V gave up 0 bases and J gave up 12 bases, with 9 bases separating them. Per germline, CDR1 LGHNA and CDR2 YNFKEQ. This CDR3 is CASSQEAGPQYF. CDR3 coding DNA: TGTGCCAGCAGCCAAGAAGCCGGACCTCAGTACTTC.

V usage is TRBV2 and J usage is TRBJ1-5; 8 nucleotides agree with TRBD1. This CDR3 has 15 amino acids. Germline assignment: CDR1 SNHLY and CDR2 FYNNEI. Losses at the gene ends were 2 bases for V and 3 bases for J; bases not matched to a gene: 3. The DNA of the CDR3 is TGTGCCAGCAGTGAAAGGCAGGGGGCCAATCAGCCCCAGCATTTT. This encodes CASSERQGANQPQHF. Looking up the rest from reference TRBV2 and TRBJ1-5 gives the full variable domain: EPEVTQTPSHQVTQMGQEVILRCVPISNHLYFYWYRQILGQKVEFLVSFYNNEISEKSEIFDDQFSVERPDGSNFTLKIRSTKLEDSAMYFCASSERQGANQPQHFGDGTRLSIL.

CDR3 residues: CASSFRDRETEAFF. CDR3 bases: TGTGCCAGCAGCTTTCGGGACAGGGAAACTGAAGCTTTCTTT. The rearrangement joins TRBV5-6 to TRBJ1-1; 9 nucleotides agree with TRBD1. V trimming: 2 bases; J trimming: 5 bases; junction bases outside the gene matches: 4. This CDR3 has 14 amino acids. Germline V gives CDR1 SGHDT, CDR2 YYEEEE.

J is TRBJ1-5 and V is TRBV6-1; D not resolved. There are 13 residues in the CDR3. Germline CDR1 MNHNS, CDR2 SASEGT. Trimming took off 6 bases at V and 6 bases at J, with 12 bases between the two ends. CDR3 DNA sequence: TGTGCCAGCAGCCCTAACACCCGTCAGCCCCAGCATTTT. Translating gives CASSPNTRQPQHF.

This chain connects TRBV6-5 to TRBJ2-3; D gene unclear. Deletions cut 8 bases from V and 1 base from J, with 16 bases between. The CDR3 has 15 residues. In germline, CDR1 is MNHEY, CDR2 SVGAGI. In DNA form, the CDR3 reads TGTGCCAGCCGTCCGCTAGTTGGAGGCACAGATACGCAGTATTTT. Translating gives CASRPLVGGTDTQYF.

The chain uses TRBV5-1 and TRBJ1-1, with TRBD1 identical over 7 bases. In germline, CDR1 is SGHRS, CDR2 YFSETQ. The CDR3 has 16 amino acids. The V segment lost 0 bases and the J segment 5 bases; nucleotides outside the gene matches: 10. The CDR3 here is CASSLVPGSQGTEAFF. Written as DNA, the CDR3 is TGCGCCAGCAGCTTGGTCCCAGGTTCACAGGGGACTGAAGCTTTCTTT.

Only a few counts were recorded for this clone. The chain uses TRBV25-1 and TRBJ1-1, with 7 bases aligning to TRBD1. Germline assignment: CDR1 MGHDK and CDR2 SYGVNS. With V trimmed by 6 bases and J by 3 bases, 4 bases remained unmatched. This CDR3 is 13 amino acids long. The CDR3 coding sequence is TGTGCCAGCAGAGGGCAGGGGGACACTGAAGCTTTCTTT. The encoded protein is CASRGQGDTEAFF.

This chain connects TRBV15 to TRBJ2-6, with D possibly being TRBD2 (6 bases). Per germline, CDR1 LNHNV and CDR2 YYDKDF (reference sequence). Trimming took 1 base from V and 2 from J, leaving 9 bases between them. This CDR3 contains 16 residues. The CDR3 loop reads CATSRVRRAGANVLTF. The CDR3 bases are TGTGCCACCAGCAGAGTACGGAGGGCTGGGGCCAACGTCCTGACTTTC.